These T cell receptor beta chains were read from a single sample in a study of blood T cell repertoires in COVID-19. This table comes from immunoSEQ multiplex PCR, and its TCRdb copy is limited to in-frame clones, with some not included. The table includes about 120,000 clones, roughly three quarters detected once. The sample taken for sequencing was peripheral blood. These receptors were taken from a woman in her 70s with acute or convalescent COVID-19. Both conserved end residues are part of each CDR3. The D gene is left open where the match is weak. Expanded clones get a size class; other rows say once, few or many, or leave the size out.

D gene: -
clone size: -
V gene: TRBV19
J gene: TRBJ1-4
CDR3 DNA: TGTGCCAGTACCCTTGGGAGGGGGGCCGATGAAAAACTGTTTTTT
CDR3 protein: CASTLGRGADEKLFF

D gene: -
clone size: -
V gene: TRBV4-2
J gene: TRBJ1-5
CDR3 DNA: TGTGCCAGCAGCCAAGGACAAAATCAGCCCCAGCATTTT
CDR3 protein: CASSQGQNQPQHF

D gene: TRBD2
clone size: -
V gene: TRBV18
J gene: TRBJ2-5
CDR3 DNA: TGTGCCAGCTCACCACAGGCTAGCGGGAGTAGCGAGACCCAGTACTTC
CDR3 protein: CASSPQASGSSETQYF

D gene: -
clone size: -
V gene: TRBV2
J gene: TRBJ2-2
CDR3 DNA: TGTGCCAGCGGGGCAGTCGGGGAGCTGTTTTTT
CDR3 protein: CASGAVGELFF

D gene: TRBD2
clone size: -
V gene: TRBV7-2
J gene: TRBJ2-7
CDR3 DNA: TGTGCCAGCAGCTTTAGCGGGGGGGCGTTCTACGAGCAGTACTTC
CDR3 protein: CASSFSGGAFYEQYF

D gene: TRBD1
clone size: -
V gene: TRBV9
J gene: TRBJ1-3
CDR3 DNA: TGTGCCAGCAGCGTAGCTGACAGGGGCTTCTCTGGAAACACCATATATTTT
CDR3 protein: CASSVADRGFSGNTIYF

D gene: TRBD1
clone size: -
V gene: TRBV11-1
J gene: TRBJ1-6
CDR3 DNA: TGTGCCAGCAGCCGCGGGACAGCCTATAATTCACCCCTCCACTTT
CDR3 protein: CASSRGTAYNSPLHF

D gene: TRBD1
clone size: few
V gene: TRBV6-6
J gene: TRBJ1-2
CDR3 DNA: TGTGCCAGCAGTTCTACCTCGACAGGGAGCTATGGCTACACCTTC
CDR3 protein: CASSSTSTGSYGYTF

D gene: -
clone size: once
V gene: TRBV10-3
J gene: TRBJ1-4
CDR3 DNA: TGTGCCATCAGTGAGTCCCGGGTCAGGGCTTCTGCAACTAATGAAAAACTGTTTTTT
CDR3 protein: CAISESRVRASATNEKLFF

D gene: -
clone size: few
V gene: TRBV29-1
J gene: TRBJ1-2
CDR3 DNA: TGCAGCGTTGAACCGGCCAGAGGTTCGGGTTTTTACACCTTC
CDR3 protein: CSVEPARGSGFYTF

D gene: -
clone size: -
V gene: TRBV5-5
J gene: TRBJ2-7
CDR3 DNA: TGTGCCAGCAGCACGACAAGCTACGAGCAGTACTTC
CDR3 protein: CASSTTSYEQYF

D gene: -
clone size: -
V gene: TRBV7-2
J gene: TRBJ1-6
CDR3 DNA: TGTGCCAGCAGAAGACCGACAGGAAATTCACCCCTCCACTTT
CDR3 protein: CASRRPTGNSPLHF

D gene: TRBD2
clone size: -
V gene: TRBV30
J gene: TRBJ2-7
CDR3 DNA: TGTGCCTGGAGTGTAGTGGCGGGAGGCGAGCAGTACTTC
CDR3 protein: CAWSVVAGGEQYF

D gene: -
clone size: -
V gene: TRBV5-4
J gene: TRBJ1-1
CDR3 DNA: TGTGCCAGCAGCTTGAACAGCTACACTGAAGCTTTCTTT
CDR3 protein: CASSLNSYTEAFF

D gene: -
clone size: few
V gene: TRBV7-9
J gene: TRBJ1-2
CDR3 DNA: TGTGCCAGCAGCTTTGGCAAACAGAACTATGGCTACACCTTC
CDR3 protein: CASSFGKQNYGYTF

D gene: TRBD2
clone size: -
V gene: TRBV2
J gene: TRBJ2-1
CDR3 DNA: TGTGCCAGCTGTTCGGGGGGGAGCTCCTACAATGAGCAGTTCTTC
CDR3 protein: CASCSGGSSYNEQFF

D gene: TRBD1
clone size: once
V gene: TRBV5-8
J gene: TRBJ1-4
CDR3 DNA: TGTGCCAGCAGCTTGGGAACAGGGGGCCCCCTGGGCGGAAAACTGTTTTTT
CDR3 protein: CASSLGTGGPLGGKLFF